Listed below are T cell receptor beta chains from one sample, sequenced in a study of graft-versus-host responses after intestinal transplantation. The table came from immunoSEQ multiplex PCR; TCRdb's copy has only in-frame clones and leaves some out. The profile shows about 92,000 clones, 75% to 95% of them singletons. No antigens are known for them. Sequencing used unstimulated CD8+ T cells sorted from spleen or lymph node cells, obtained before intestinal transplant. All receptors derive from a human donor who received an intestinal transplant. Each CDR3 is given with its conserved first and last residue. Fields, in order: clone size, V gene, J gene, D gene, CDR3 protein, CDR3 DNA. The D gene is left open where the match is weak. Part of the rows lack a size; the others show once, few, many or a class for expanded clones.

.	TRBV4-2	TRBJ1-1	.	CASSPTASEAFF	TGTGCCAGCAGCCCGACGGCGAGTGAAGCTTTCTTT
.	TRBV5-1	TRBJ2-1	TRBD2	CASSFQQGLAVYNEQFF	TGCGCCAGCAGCTTTCAGCAGGGACTAGCGGTTTACAATGAGCAGTTCTTC
.	TRBV9	TRBJ1-1	.	CASSVGGSEAFF	TGTGCCAGCAGCGTGGGGGGCTCTGAAGCTTTCTTT
once	TRBV28	TRBJ2-7	.	CASSTSYGVGFLYEQYF	TGTGCCAGCAGTACCTCGTATGGGGTAGGGTTTCTCTACGAGCAGTACTTC
few	TRBV15	TRBJ2-2	TRBD2	CATSRDRGAGELFF	TGTGCCACCAGCAGAGATCGGGGGGCCGGGGAGCTGTTTTTT
.	TRBV7-6	TRBJ2-1	.	CASSSIPPNEQFF	TGTGCCAGCAGCAGTATACCGCCTAATGAGCAGTTCTTC
.	TRBV11-2	TRBJ2-7	.	CASSYLGGVSYEQYF	TGTGCCAGCAGCTACCTAGGGGGGGTTAGCTACGAGCAGTACTTC
.	TRBV6-5	TRBJ2-7	TRBD1	CASSEGAGEQYF	TGTGCCAGCAGTGAGGGGGCGGGCGAGCAGTACTTC
.	TRBV11-2	TRBJ2-1	TRBD2	CASSFLERGPEQFF	TGTGCCAGCAGCTTCTTGGAGCGGGGGCCAGAGCAGTTCTTC
.	TRBV6-1	TRBJ2-7	TRBD1	CASRRGTEYEQYF	TGTGCCAGCCGACGTGGGACAGAATACGAGCAGTACTTC
.	TRBV14	TRBJ2-1	TRBD2	CASSQDGTSGRAYNEQFF	TGTGCCAGCAGCCAAGATGGGACTAGCGGGAGGGCCTACAATGAGCAGTTCTTC
.	TRBV7-9	TRBJ2-4	.	CASSFQGDIQYF	TGTGCCAGCAGCTTTCAGGGAGACATTCAGTACTTC
.	TRBV6-5	TRBJ2-7	.	CASSSNPDAYEQYF	TGTGCCAGCAGTTCCAACCCGGATGCCTACGAGCAGTACTTC
.	TRBV14	TRBJ1-2	.	CASSQDNWGGGYTF	TGTGCCAGCAGCCAAGATAATTGGGGGGGTGGCTACACCTTC
.	TRBV6-6	TRBJ2-2	.	CASSPSRNTGELFF	TGTGCCAGCAGTCCCTCTAGGAACACCGGGGAGCTGTTTTTT
.	TRBV7-9	TRBJ1-2	.	CASSLGDSPPGYTF	TGTGCCAGCAGCTTGGGTGACAGCCCTCCGGGCTACACCTTC
.	TRBV2	TRBJ1-2	.	CASSGFGGQAGAYYGYTF	TGTGCCAGCAGTGGGTTCGGTGGGCAGGCTGGCGCTTACTATGGCTACACCTTC
once	TRBV6-6	TRBJ2-7	.	CASSLGDDWYEQYF	TGTGCCAGCAGTTTGGGGGACGATTGGTACGAGCAGTACTTC
.	TRBV4-1	TRBJ2-5	.	CASSQDRGGGLQETQYF	TGCGCCAGCAGCCAAGATCGTGGGGGTGGGCTTCAAGAGACCCAGTACTTC
.	TRBV13	TRBJ2-1	TRBD1	CASSSRDRNNEQFF	TGTGCCAGCAGCTCCCGGGACAGAAACAATGAGCAGTTCTTC
.	TRBV4-1	TRBJ1-1	.	CASSPHTTANTEAFF	TGCGCCAGCAGCCCTCACACTACAGCGAACACTGAAGCTTTCTTT
.	TRBV5-1	TRBJ1-2	TRBD1	CASRRSGDRGYTF	TGCGCCAGCAGGCGGAGCGGGGACAGGGGCTACACCTTC
.	TRBV11-2	TRBJ1-1	.	CASSLARTANTEAFF	TGTGCCAGCAGCTTAGCCCGGACGGCGAACACTGAAGCTTTCTTT
once	TRBV4-1	TRBJ2-1	.	CASSQGGLLNSYNEQFF	TGCGCCAGCAGCCAAGGGGGACTCTTGAACTCCTACAATGAGCAGTTCTTC
.	TRBV7-9	TRBJ1-1	TRBD1	CASSLGGGVTEAFF	TGTGCCAGCAGCTTAGGAGGGGGCGTCACTGAAGCTTTCTTT
.	TRBV6-5	TRBJ2-1	.	CASSYNNEQFF	TGTGCCAGCAGTTATAACAATGAGCAGTTCTTC
once	TRBV7-7	TRBJ2-1	TRBD2	CASTPGGGRLGYNEQFF	TGTGCCAGCACCCCCGGGGGCGGGAGGTTGGGATACAATGAGCAGTTCTTC
.	TRBV7-6	TRBJ1-1	TRBD1	CASSLVAGQGNTEAFF	TGTGCCAGCAGCTTAGTAGCCGGACAGGGAAACACTGAAGCTTTCTTT
.	TRBV18	TRBJ1-1	TRBD1	CASSPGTGIYAFF	TGTGCCAGCTCTCCAGGGACAGGGATTTATGCTTTCTTT
once	TRBV29-1	TRBJ2-3	TRBD2	CSTPSGLTDTQYF	TGCAGCACCCCTAGCGGCCTCACAGATACGCAGTATTTT
.	TRBV11-2	TRBJ2-2	.	CASPADTANTGELFF	TGTGCCAGCCCAGCGGACACGGCGAACACCGGGGAGCTGTTTTTT
.	TRBV11-2	TRBJ2-7	TRBD2	CASSSGGAYEQYF	TGTGCCAGCTCTAGCGGGGGGGCCTACGAGCAGTACTTC
.	TRBV7-9	TRBJ2-1	TRBD1	CASSLPWTGELGEQFF	TGTGCCAGCAGCCTACCTTGGACAGGGGAACTAGGTGAGCAGTTCTTC
.	TRBV4-1	TRBJ1-2	.	CASSQEVGPNYGYTF	TGCGCCAGCAGCCAAGAAGTAGGGCCGAACTATGGCTACACCTTC
.	TRBV14	TRBJ1-2	TRBD1	CASSLGTGSVHGYTF	TGTGCCAGCAGCCTCGGGACAGGGAGTGTTCATGGCTACACCTTC
.	TRBV9	TRBJ2-3	TRBD2	CASSKRLGLASTDTQYF	TGTGCCAGCAGCAAACGACTTGGACTAGCAAGCACAGATACGCAGTATTTT
.	TRBV16	TRBJ1-2	.	CASSQSTVPNYGYTF	TGTGCCAGCAGCCAATCCACAGTCCCTAACTATGGCTACACCTTC
.	TRBV28	TRBJ2-3	.	CASSRTLSGTDTQYF	TGTGCCAGCAGCCGCACGCTCAGCGGCACAGATACGCAGTATTTT
.	TRBV15	TRBJ2-3	TRBD2	CATSRAGTSVFTDTQYF	TGTGCCACCAGCAGAGCTGGGACTAGCGTCTTCACAGATACGCAGTATTTT
once	TRBV4-2	TRBJ2-3	.	CASSLPRDGDTDTQYF	TGTGCCAGCAGCCTCCCCCGGGACGGGGACACAGATACGCAGTATTTT
.	TRBV27	TRBJ2-1	.	CASTPGGRYAEQFF	TGTGCCAGCACCCCAGGTGGGCGGTATGCTGAGCAGTTCTTC
.	TRBV29-1	TRBJ2-7	.	CSVKHTGEPNYEQYF	TGCAGCGTCAAACATACAGGAGAACCCAACTACGAGCAGTACTTC
.	TRBV7-3	TRBJ2-3	TRBD1	CASSSTLRDRGTDTQYF	TGTGCCAGCAGCTCCACCCTCCGGGACAGGGGTACAGATACGCAGTATTTT
.	TRBV7-2	TRBJ2-5	.	CASSFPMVGAWETQYF	TGTGCCAGCAGCTTTCCAATGGTGGGGGCATGGGAGACCCAGTACTTC
.	TRBV6-5	TRBJ1-2	TRBD1	CASSYGTENYGYTF	TGTGCCAGCAGTTACGGGACAGAGAACTATGGCTACACCTTC
.	TRBV28	TRBJ2-7	.	CASGMGLVGYEQYF	TGTGCCAGCGGTATGGGGTTGGTGGGTTACGAGCAGTACTTC
.	TRBV19	TRBJ2-7	TRBD1	CASSKTGGNYEQYF	TGTGCCAGTAGTAAGACAGGGGGCAACTACGAGCAGTACTTC
once	TRBV7-6	TRBJ2-5	TRBD2	CASSLEWDILAGKETQYF	TGTGCCAGCAGCTTAGAGTGGGACATTCTAGCGGGTAAAGAGACCCAGTACTTC
.	TRBV7-6	TRBJ1-1	.	CASSLDVAGEAFF	TGTGCCAGCAGCTTAGACGTCGCTGGTGAAGCTTTCTTT
few	TRBV2	TRBJ1-4	.	CATQDKEEKLFF	TGTGCCACACAAGATAAAGAAGAAAAACTGTTTTTT
.	TRBV28	TRBJ2-1	.	CASSSLHPSSYNEQFF	TGTGCCAGCAGTTCCCTGCATCCGAGCTCCTACAATGAGCAGTTCTTC
few	TRBV4-3	TRBJ2-7	.	CASSQQDISSYEQYF	TGCGCCAGCAGCCAGCAGGACATATCCTCCTACGAGCAGTACTTC
.	TRBV28	TRBJ2-5	.	CASRTVGPQETQYF	TGTGCCAGCAGAACCGTAGGGCCGCAAGAGACCCAGTACTTC
.	TRBV9	TRBJ1-2	TRBD1	CASSGFRGLVYGYTF	TGTGCCAGCAGCGGATTCAGGGGGCTCGTCTATGGCTACACCTTC
once	TRBV29-1	TRBJ2-5	TRBD2	CSVEVLAGGTETQYF	TGCAGCGTTGAAGTGTTAGCGGGGGGCACGGAGACCCAGTACTTC